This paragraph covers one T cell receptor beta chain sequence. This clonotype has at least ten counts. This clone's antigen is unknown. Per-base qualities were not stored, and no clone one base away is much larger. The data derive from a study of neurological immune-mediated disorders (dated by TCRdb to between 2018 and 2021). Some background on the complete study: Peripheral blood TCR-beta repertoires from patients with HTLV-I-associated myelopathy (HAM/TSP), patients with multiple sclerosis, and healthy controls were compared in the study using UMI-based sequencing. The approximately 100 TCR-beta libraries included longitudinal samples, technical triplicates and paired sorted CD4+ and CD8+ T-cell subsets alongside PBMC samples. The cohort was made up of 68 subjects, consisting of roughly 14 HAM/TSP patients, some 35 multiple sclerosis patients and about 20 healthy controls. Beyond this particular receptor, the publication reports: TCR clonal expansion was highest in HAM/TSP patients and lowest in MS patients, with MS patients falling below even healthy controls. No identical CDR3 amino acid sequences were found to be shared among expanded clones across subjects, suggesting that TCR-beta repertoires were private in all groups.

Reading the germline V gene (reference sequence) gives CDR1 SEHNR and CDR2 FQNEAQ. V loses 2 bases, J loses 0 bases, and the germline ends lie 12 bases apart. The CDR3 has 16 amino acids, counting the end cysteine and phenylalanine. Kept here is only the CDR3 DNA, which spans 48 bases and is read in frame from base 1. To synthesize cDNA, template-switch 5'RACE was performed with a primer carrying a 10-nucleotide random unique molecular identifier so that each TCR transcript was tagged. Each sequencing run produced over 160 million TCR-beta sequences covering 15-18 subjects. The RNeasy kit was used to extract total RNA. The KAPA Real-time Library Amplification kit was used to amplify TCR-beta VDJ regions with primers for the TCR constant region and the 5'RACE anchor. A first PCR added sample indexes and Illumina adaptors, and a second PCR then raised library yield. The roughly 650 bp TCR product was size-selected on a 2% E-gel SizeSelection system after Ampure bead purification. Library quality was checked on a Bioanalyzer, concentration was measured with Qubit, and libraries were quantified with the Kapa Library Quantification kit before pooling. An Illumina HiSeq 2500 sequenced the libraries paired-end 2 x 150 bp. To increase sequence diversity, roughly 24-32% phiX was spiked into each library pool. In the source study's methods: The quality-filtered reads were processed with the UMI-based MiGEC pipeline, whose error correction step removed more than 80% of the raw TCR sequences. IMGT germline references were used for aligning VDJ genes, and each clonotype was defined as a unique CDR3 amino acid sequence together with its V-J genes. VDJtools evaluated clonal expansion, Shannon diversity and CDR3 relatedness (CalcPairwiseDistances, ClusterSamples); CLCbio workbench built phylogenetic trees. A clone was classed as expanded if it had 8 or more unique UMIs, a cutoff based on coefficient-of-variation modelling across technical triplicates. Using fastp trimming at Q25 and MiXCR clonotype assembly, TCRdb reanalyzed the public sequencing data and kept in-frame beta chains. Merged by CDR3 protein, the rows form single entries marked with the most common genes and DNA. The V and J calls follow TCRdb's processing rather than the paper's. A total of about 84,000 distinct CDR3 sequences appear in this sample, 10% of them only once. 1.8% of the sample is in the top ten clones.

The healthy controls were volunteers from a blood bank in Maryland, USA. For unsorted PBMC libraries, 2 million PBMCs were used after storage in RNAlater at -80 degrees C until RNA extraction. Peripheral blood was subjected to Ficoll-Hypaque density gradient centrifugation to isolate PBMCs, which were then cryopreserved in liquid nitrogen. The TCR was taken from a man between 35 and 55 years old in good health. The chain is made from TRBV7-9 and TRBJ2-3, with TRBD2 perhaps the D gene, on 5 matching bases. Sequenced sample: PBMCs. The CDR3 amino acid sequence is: CASSLYGRTSTDTQYF. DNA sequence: TGTGCCAGCAGCTTATATGGGAGAACTAGCACAGATACGCAGTATTTT.